Shown below are 15 T cell receptor beta chains from a single sample sequenced in a study of T-cell reconstitution after alpha-beta-depleted transplantation in children. Preparation of the TCRbeta library used unique molecular identifiers. MiXCR was run by TCRdb on the PCR reads, yielding one entry per CDR3 protein. The data show around 450,000 distinct CDR3 sequences, with approximately 42% seen just once and 27% held by the top ten. Source: PBMCs, taken before TCRalphabeta/CD19-depleted stem cell transplant. These receptor sequences come from a girl aged 2-10 years with aplastic anemia, due to receive a stem cell transplant.

The CDR3 DNA is TGTGCCAGCAGTTTCCGAGCGGGCAACAATGAGCAGTTCTTC. It codes for CASSFRAGNNEQFF. The chain carries TRBV12-3 or TRBV12-4 and TRBJ2-1, with a weak D call TRBD2 (6 bases). The CDR3 is made up of 14 amino acids. Trimming removed 3 bases at V and 5 bases at J, with 11 bases between.

The V gene is TRBV12-3 or TRBV12-4, the J gene TRBJ2-2, with 7 nucleotides matching TRBD1. The V gene end was trimmed by 4 bases and the J gene end by 3 bases; junction bases not matched to a gene: 8. The CDR3 is 16 amino acids. As DNA, the CDR3 is TGTGCCAGCAGTTCTAGCCGGGACAGAGACACCGGGGAGCTGTTTTTT. This encodes CASSSSRDRDTGELFF.

This rearrangement joins TRBV12-3 or TRBV12-4 to TRBJ2-7; 7 bases map to TRBD1. V trimming: 5 bases; J trimming: 1 base; junction bases outside the gene matches: 8. There are 15 residues in the CDR3. The CDR3, as DNA: TGTGCCAGCAGTCCCTCAGGGGGAAAGTCCTACGAGCAGTACTTC. It yields the protein CASSPSGGKSYEQYF.

This clonotype has more than one count but fewer than ten. With a much larger clone just one base away, this may be a read error. The rearrangement links TRBV29-1 to TRBJ1-2, with unresolved D. This CDR3 spans 11 amino acids. CDR1 and CDR2 from the germline V gene are SQVTM and ANQGSEA. The CDR3 loop reads CSVDSLYGYPF. The CDR3 coding sequence is TGCAGCGTTGATTCGCTCTATGGCTACCCCTTC. The whole variable domain, remainder taken from reference TRBV29-1 and TRBJ1-2, is SAVISQKPSRDICQRGTSLTIQCQVDSQVTMMFWYRQQPGQSLTLIATANQGSEATYESGFVIDKFPISRPNLTFSTLTVSNMSPEDSSIYLCSVDSLYGYPFGSGTRLTVV.

This clonotype was seen only a few times. The rearrangement uses TRBV10-3 and TRBJ2-7, with TRBD2 identical over 7 bases. The V segment lost 4 bases and the J segment 2 bases; nucleotides outside the gene matches: 8. CDR3 size: 15 residues. Germline V CDR1 and CDR2: ENHRY, SYGVKD. The DNA for the CDR3 is TGTGCCATCAGTGGCTCGCTAGCGGACACCTACGAGCAGTACTTC. Residues: CAISGSLADTYEQYF.

The chain combines TRBV5-1 with TRBJ2-7; TRBD1 is a possible D gene (5 bases). Germline V gene lookup returns CDR1 SGHRS and CDR2 YFSETQ. The CDR3 has 15 amino acids. V lost 0 bases and J lost 3, with 13 bases in between. The CDR3 DNA follows: TGCGCCAGCAGCTTGGGACAGCTTAAGCACTACGAGCAGTACTTC. Translating gives CASSLGQLKHYEQYF.

The chain carries TRBV4-2 and TRBJ2-2; tentatively, D is TRBD1 (5 bases). There are 14 residues in the CDR3. Germline CDR1 and CDR2: LGHNA and YNFKEQ. Trimming removed 0 bases from V and 5 bases from J, with 7 bases in between. For the CDR3, the DNA is TGTGCCAGCAGCCAAGATAAGGGGACCGGGGAGCTGTTTTTT. Its protein product is CASSQDKGTGELFF.

V gene TRBV5-1 combines with J gene TRBJ2-1; 12 bases are shared with TRBD2. Germline V lookup: CDR1 SGHRS, CDR2 YFSETQ. CDR3 size: 17 residues. V lost 0 bases and J lost 3; bases outside the gene matches: 4. The CDR3 protein is CASSLALAGGIYNEQFF. The CDR3 DNA reads as TGCGCCAGCAGCTTGGCGCTAGCGGGGGGGATCTACAATGAGCAGTTCTTC.

This clonotype was picked up one time. This chain links TRBV10-3 with TRBJ1-6; a weak D match, TRBD1 (5 bases). Trimming pared 3 bases from V and 15 bases from J, leaving 18 bases between. Germline V lookup: CDR1 ENHRY, CDR2 SYGVKD. The CDR3 runs 14 residues. The CDR3 reads CAISDGTPRWILHF. CDR3 coding DNA: TGTGCCATCAGTGATGGGACCCCCCGGTGGATCCTCCACTTT.

This clonotype has a count of ten or more. This rearrangement joins TRBV12-3 or TRBV12-4 to TRBJ2-1; the D gene is possibly TRBD1 (6 bases). The CDR3 runs 13 residues. Trimming took 3 bases from V and 7 from J, leaving 10 bases between them. In DNA, the CDR3 is TGTGCCAGCAGTTTTAGGGGGAGAAATGAGCAGTTCTTC. This translates into CASSFRGRNEQFF.

This clonotype showed up many times. The chain combines TRBV20-1 with TRBJ2-5; 14 bases align to TRBD2. Germline-derived CDR1 and CDR2 are DFQATT and SNEGSKA (reference sequence). J lost 5 bases, V lost 3 bases, and 5 bases had no gene match. CDR3 length: 15 amino acids. CDR3 amino acids: CSASGTSGSSETQYF. The CDR3 coding sequence is TGCAGTGCTAGCGGGACTAGCGGGAGCTCGGAGACCCAGTACTTC.

This clonotype was recorded a few times. The gene calls are TRBV7-9 and TRBJ2-3, with D perhaps matching TRBD2 (7 bases). Germline V gene sequence: CDR1 SEHNR, CDR2 FQNEAQ (reference sequence). V dropped 6 bases and J dropped 6 bases, with 19 bases sitting between them. This CDR3 has 15 amino acids. The CDR3 region has the DNA TGTGCCAGCAGGGCTGCGGGGGACGGACAGGATACGCAGTATTTT. Residues: CASRAAGDGQDTQYF.

V is TRBV7-2 and J is TRBJ1-5; D possibly corresponds to TRBD1 (5 bases). The CDR3 totals 13 residues. V lost 3 bases, J lost 5 bases, and 8 bases lay in between. Germline values: CDR1 SGHTA, CDR2 FQGNSA. DNA of the CDR3: TGTGCCAGCAGCTTGGGGGATTATCAGCCCCAGCATTTT. This codes for CASSLGDYQPQHF.

This clonotype was detected once. The rearrangement joins TRBV20-1 to TRBJ2-5, with TRBD2 matching 7 bases. CDR1 and CDR2 (germline): DFQATT, SNEGSKA (reference sequence). The CDR3 spans 14 residues. Trimming cost V 5 bases and J 6 bases; bases outside gene matches: 12. CDR3 residues: CSAPTLAVGKTQYF. The CDR3 nucleotides are TGCAGTGCTCCGACTCTAGCGGTAGGAAAGACCCAGTACTTC.

This clonotype was recorded a few times. The rearrangement links TRBV7-8 to TRBJ2-2; D unresolved. Germline assignment: CDR1 SGHVS and CDR2 FQNEAQ. This CDR3 has 15 residues. The V end lost 3 bases, the J end lost 0 bases, and 8 bases lay between the germline ends. In DNA, the CDR3 is TGTGCCAGCAGCTTGGGGTTCGCGAACACCGGGGAGCTGTTTTTT. Translating gives CASSLGFANTGELFF.